This T cell receptor (beta chain) comes out of a study of T cell changes during pregnancy in multiple sclerosis. The CDR3 covers 13 residues. The assay was immunoSEQ multiplex PCR, and TCRdb's table has in-frame clones only and misses some. This table has some 48,000 clones, approximately 96% appearing once. V gene TRBV12-2 combines with J gene TRBJ1-2; TRBD1 is the table's D call, not checked against the DNA. TRBV12-2 is deemed a pseudogene. The sample here was peripheral blood, taken in the second trimester of pregnancy. This receptor was obtained from a female donor with multiple sclerosis, enrolled in a pregnancy study. CDR3 loop: CAPSNSTNYGYTF. The CDR3, as DNA: TGTGCGCCCTCGAACAGTACTAACTATGGCTACACCTTC.